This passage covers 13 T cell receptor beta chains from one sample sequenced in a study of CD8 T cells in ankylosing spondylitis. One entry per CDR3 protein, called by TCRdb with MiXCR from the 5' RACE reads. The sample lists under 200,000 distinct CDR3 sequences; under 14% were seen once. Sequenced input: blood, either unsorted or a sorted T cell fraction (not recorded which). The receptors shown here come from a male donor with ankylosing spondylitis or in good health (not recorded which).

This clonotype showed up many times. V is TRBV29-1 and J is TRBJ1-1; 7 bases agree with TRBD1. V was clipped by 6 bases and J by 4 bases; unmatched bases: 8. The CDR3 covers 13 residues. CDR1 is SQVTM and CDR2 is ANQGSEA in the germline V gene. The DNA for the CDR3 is TGCAGCGTGGGGGGACAGTTGGGCACTGAAGCTTTCTTT. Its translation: CSVGGQLGTEAFF.

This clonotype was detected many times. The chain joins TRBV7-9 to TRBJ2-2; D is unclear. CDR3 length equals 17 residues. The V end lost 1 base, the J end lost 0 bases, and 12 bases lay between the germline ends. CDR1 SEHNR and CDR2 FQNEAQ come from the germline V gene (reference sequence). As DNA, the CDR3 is TGTGCCAGCAGCTTAGGCCCGGCGGCTCCGAACACCGGGGAGCTGTTTTTT. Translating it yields CASSLGPAAPNTGELFF. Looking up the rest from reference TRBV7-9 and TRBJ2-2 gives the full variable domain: DTGVSQNPRHKITKRGQNVTFRCDPISEHNRLYWYRQTLGQGPEFLTYFQNEAQLEKSRLLSDRFSAERPKGSFSTLEIQRTEQGDSAMYLCASSLGPAAPNTGELFFGEGSRLTVL.

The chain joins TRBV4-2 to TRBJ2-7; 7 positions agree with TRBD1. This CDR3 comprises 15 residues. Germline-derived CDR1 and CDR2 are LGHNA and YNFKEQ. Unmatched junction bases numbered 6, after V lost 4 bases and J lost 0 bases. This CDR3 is CASSPTGDNSYEQYF. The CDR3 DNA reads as TGTGCCAGCAGCCCTACAGGGGACAACTCCTACGAGCAGTACTTC.

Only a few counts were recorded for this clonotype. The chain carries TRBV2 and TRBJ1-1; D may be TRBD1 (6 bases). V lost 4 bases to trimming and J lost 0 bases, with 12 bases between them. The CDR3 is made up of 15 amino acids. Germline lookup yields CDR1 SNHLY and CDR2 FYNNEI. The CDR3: CASSAPRGMNTEAFF. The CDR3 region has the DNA TGTGCCAGCAGTGCACCCAGGGGTATGAACACTGAAGCTTTCTTT.

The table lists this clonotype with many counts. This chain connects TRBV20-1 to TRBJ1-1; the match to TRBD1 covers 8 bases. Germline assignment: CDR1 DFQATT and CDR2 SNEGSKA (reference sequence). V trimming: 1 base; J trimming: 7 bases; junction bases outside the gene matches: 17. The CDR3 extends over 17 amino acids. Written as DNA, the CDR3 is TGCAGTGCTAGAGTTTTACAAGCAGGGGGCGCCGGTCTTGAAGCTTTCTTT. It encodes CSARVLQAGGAGLEAFF.

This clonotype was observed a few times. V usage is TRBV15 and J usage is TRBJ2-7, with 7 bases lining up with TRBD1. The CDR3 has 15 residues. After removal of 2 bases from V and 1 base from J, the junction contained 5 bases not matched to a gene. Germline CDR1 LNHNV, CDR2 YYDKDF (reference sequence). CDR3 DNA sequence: TGTGCCACCAGCAGACCTCGACAGGGTTCCTACGAGCAGTACTTC. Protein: CATSRPRQGSYEQYF.

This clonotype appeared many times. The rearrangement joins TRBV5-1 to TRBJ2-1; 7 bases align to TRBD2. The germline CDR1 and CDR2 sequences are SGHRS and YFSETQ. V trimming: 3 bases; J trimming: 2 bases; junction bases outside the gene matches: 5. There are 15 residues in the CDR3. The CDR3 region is CASSWEGPTYNEQFF. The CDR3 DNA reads TGCGCCAGCAGCTGGGAGGGACCGACCTACAATGAGCAGTTCTTC.

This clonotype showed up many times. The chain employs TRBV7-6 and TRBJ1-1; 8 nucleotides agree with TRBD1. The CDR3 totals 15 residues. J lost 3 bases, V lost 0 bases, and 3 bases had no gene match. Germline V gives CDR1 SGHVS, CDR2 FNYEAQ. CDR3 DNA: TGTGCCAGCAGCTTAGCGCAGGGGGCGTACACTGAAGCTTTCTTT. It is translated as CASSLAQGAYTEAFF.

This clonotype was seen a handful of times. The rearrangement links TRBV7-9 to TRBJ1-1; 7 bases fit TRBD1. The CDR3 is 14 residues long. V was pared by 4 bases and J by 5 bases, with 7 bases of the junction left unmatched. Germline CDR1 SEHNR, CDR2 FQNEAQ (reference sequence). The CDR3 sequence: CASSSDRVSTEAFF. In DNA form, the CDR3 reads TGTGCCAGCAGCTCCGACAGGGTATCGACTGAAGCTTTCTTT. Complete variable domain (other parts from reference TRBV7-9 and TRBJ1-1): DTGVSQNPRHKITKRGQNVTFRCDPISEHNRLYWYRQTLGQGPEFLTYFQNEAQLEKSRLLSDRFSAERPKGSFSTLEIQRTEQGDSAMYLCASSSDRVSTEAFFGQGTRLTVV.

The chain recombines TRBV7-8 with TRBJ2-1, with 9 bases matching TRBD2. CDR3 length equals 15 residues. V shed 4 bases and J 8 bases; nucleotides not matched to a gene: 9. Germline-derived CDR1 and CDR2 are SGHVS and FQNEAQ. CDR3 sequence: CASSYLSGRGDEQFF. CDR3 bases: TGTGCCAGCAGCTACCTTAGCGGGAGAGGCGATGAGCAGTTCTTC.

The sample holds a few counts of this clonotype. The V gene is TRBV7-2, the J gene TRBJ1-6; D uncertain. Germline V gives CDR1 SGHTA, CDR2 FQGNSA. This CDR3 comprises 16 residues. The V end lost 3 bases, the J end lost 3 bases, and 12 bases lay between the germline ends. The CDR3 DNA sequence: TGTGCCAGCAGCTTTATTCAGGCTAACTATAATTCACCCCTCCACTTT. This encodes CASSFIQANYNSPLHF.

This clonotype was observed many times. CDR3 protein: CSPTSGDTQYF. CDR3 coding DNA: TGCAGTCCGACTAGTGGCGATACGCAGTATTTT. The J gene is TRBJ2-3, the V gene TRBV20-1, with D tentatively TRBD2 (6 bases). This CDR3 comprises 11 residues. The ends were cut back, 8 bases at V and 6 bases at J, with 12 bases in the middle. The V gene's germline CDR1 is DFQATT and CDR2 SNEGSKA (reference sequence).

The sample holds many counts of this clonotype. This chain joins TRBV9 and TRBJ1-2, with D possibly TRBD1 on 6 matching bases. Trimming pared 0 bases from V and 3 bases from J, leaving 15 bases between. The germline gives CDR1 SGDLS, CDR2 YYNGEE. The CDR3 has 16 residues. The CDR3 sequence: CASSVDQGQEDYGYTF. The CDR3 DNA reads TGTGCCAGCAGCGTAGATCAGGGGCAGGAAGACTATGGCTACACCTTC. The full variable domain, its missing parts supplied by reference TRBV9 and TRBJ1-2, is DSGVTQTPKHLITATGQRVTLRCSPRSGDLSVYWYQQSLDQGLQFLIQYYNGEERAKGNILERFSAQQFPDLHSELNLSSLELGDSALYFCASSVDQGQEDYGYTFGSGTRLTVV.